One and the same sample provided the 23 T cell receptor beta chains below, sequenced in a study of blood T cells in healthy people across ages. Primed by a sample-barcoded 5' primer and a J-beta primer mix, a second PCR proceeded for 7 to 11 cycles. A single record per CDR3 protein comes from TCRdb applying MiXCR to the 5' RACE reads. This table has 1.5 million to 2 million distinct CDR3 sequences, around half appearing once. Sequenced input: blood. The origin of the receptors is a woman between 40 and 50 years old in good health.

The chain links TRBV5-1 to TRBJ2-1; D possibly corresponds to TRBD2 (5 bases). The germline V and J ends were trimmed by 0 bases and 12 bases, with 13 bases remaining between them. In germline, CDR1 is SGHRS, CDR2 YFSETQ. CDR3 length: 13 residues. For the CDR3, the DNA is TGCGCCAGCAGCTTGGAGGCCGGACTCGGGCAGTTCTTC. Translating gives CASSLEAGLGQFF.

There are many counts of this clonotype. This chain joins TRBV12-3 or TRBV12-4 and TRBJ2-3; 11 bases match TRBD1. The CDR3 has 15 residues. With 7 bases clipped from V and 4 bases from J, the junction kept 7 bases outside the gene matches. DNA for the CDR3: TGTGCCAGCAAATGGACAGGGGGCATGTCAGATACGCAGTATTTT. It translates to CASKWTGGMSDTQYF.

This clonotype was detected ten times or more. This sequence joins TRBV29-1 and TRBJ1-2, with D unclear. V shed 3 bases and J shed 2 bases, with 4 bases lying between them. Germline assignment: CDR1 SQVTM and CDR2 ANQGSEA. CDR3 size: 11 residues. The CDR3 protein is CSVDLNYGYTF. The CDR3 nucleotides are TGCAGCGTTGATCTAAACTATGGCTACACCTTC.

The CDR3, as DNA: TGTGCCACCAGTAAACCCCGACCCGCTTCAGATACGCAGTATTTT. Translation: CATSKPRPASDTQYF. The rearrangement uses TRBV15 and TRBJ2-3, with D unresolved. CDR1 and CDR2 (germline): LNHNV, YYDKDF (reference sequence). The CDR3 spans 15 residues. V lost 6 bases and J 4 bases, leaving 17 bases between the germline ends. Complete variable domain (other parts from reference TRBV15 and TRBJ2-3): DAMVIQNPRYQVTQFGKPVTLSCSQTLNHNVMYWYQQKSSQAPKLLFHYYDKDFNNEADTPDNFQSRRPNTSFCFLDIRSPGLGDTAMYLCATSKPRPASDTQYFGPGTRLTVL.

This clonotype was observed a few times. This rearrangement joins TRBV7-8 to TRBJ2-1; 8 bases are shared with TRBD1. The CDR3 length is 16 residues. V shed 6 bases and J 8 bases; nucleotides not matched to a gene: 15. Germline V gene lookup returns CDR1 SGHVS and CDR2 FQNEAQ. The CDR3 DNA reads TGTGCCAGCAGAAGGTCCGGACAGGGCCGATGGGATGAGCAGTTCTTC. This translates into CASRRSGQGRWDEQFF.

The rearrangement joins TRBV4-2 to TRBJ2-5; maybe TRBD2 (6 bases). This CDR3 is 15 amino acids long. Trimming shortened V by 4 bases and J by 4 bases, and 16 bases separated the two germline ends. Germline values: CDR1 LGHNA, CDR2 YNFKEQ. The CDR3 region is CASSLGQEGGETQYF. In nucleotides, the CDR3 is TGTGCCAGCAGCCTCGGGCAGGAGGGAGGAGAGACCCAGTACTTC.

The V gene is TRBV28, the J gene TRBJ2-4; 12 bases fit TRBD2. J lost 6 bases, V lost 4 bases, and 10 bases had no gene match. There are 17 residues in the CDR3. The germline V gene encodes CDR1 MDHEN and CDR2 SYDVKM. CDR3 residues: CASSSPTSGGPRNIQYF. CDR3 DNA: TGTGCCAGCAGTTCTCCGACTAGCGGGGGCCCGAGAAACATTCAGTACTTC.

In its sample, this clonotype was seen a few times. The CDR3 loop is CASSSRLAEQYF. The CDR3 nucleotides are TGTGCCAGCAGCTCCCGCCTCGCCGAGCAGTACTTC. The V and J genes are TRBV11-1 and TRBJ2-7; D is undetermined. In germline, CDR1 is SGHAT, CDR2 FQDESV (reference sequence). Deletions cut 4 bases from V and 6 bases from J, with 10 bases between. The CDR3 totals 12 residues.

This clonotype was observed a few times. J is TRBJ2-7 and V is TRBV14, with TRBD1 identical over 10 bases. The end of the DNA fits TRBJ2-4 better, so the J call may be wrong. Germline values: CDR1 SGHDN, CDR2 FVKESK. CDR3 length: 17 amino acids. The CDR3 here is CASSQVSRDRGWGIQYF. CDR3 DNA: TGTGCCAGCAGCCAAGTATCCCGGGACAGGGGATGGGGCATTCAGTACTTC.

This clonotype was seen more than once but under ten times. The chain carries TRBV28 and TRBJ2-7; D is possibly TRBD2 (5 bases). Germline-derived CDR1 and CDR2 are MDHEN and SYDVKM. Trimming removed 7 bases at V and 7 bases at J, with 14 bases between. This CDR3 has 12 residues. The CDR3 reads CASTTRTREQYF. CDR3 nucleotide sequence: TGTGCCAGCACCACGAGAACTAGGGAGCAGTACTTC.

V usage is TRBV4-1 and J usage is TRBJ2-7, with 8 positions matching TRBD1. V shed 0 bases, J shed 4 bases, and the junction held 11 bases outside the gene matches. The germline V gene encodes CDR1 MGHRA and CDR2 YSYEKL. The CDR3 sequence is 17 residues long. CDR3 residues: CASSQDRGPDRAYEQYF. CDR3 coding DNA: TGCGCCAGCAGCCAAGATCGGGGGCCGGACAGGGCTTACGAGCAGTACTTC.

The chain recombines TRBV25-1 with TRBJ1-1; D ambiguous. V was cut by 3 bases and J by 5 bases, with 7 bases left in between. The V gene's germline CDR1 is MGHDK and CDR2 SYGVNS. The CDR3 consists of 12 residues. In DNA, the CDR3 is TGTGCCAGCAGTGATTTGAGGACTGAAGCTTTCTTT. It translates to CASSDLRTEAFF.

A note on this clonotype: The junction departs from germline at one end; a sequencing error may be responsible. The V call is TRBV5-5, the J call TRBJ2-6, with TRBD1 as a possible D gene (6 bases). Per the germline V gene, CDR1 is SGHKS and CDR2 is YYEKEE (reference sequence). CDR3 length: 15 residues. In DNA, the CDR3 is TGTGCCAGCAGCTTGGTAGCAGGGGTATCCAACGTCCTGAATTTC. It encodes CASSLVAGVSNVLNF.

This sequence joins TRBV20-1 and TRBJ1-2, with D possibly TRBD1 on 5 matching bases. In germline, CDR1 is DFQATT, CDR2 SNEGSKA (reference sequence). Trimming pared 0 bases from V and 8 bases from J, leaving 16 bases between. The CDR3 consists of 14 residues. This CDR3 is CSARDQFQGAGYTF. In DNA, the CDR3 is TGCAGTGCTAGAGATCAGTTTCAGGGTGCGGGCTACACCTTC.

The chain uses TRBV28 and TRBJ2-1; D possibly corresponds to TRBD1 (6 bases). The CDR3 length is 16 residues. With 6 bases removed from V and 2 bases from J, the gap between germline ends came to 17 bases. Germline CDR1 reads MDHEN; CDR2 reads SYDVKM. The CDR3 loop is CASRRTGTGPYNEQFF. CDR3 coding DNA: TGTGCCAGCAGACGAACAGGGACCGGCCCCTACAATGAGCAGTTCTTC. The entire variable domain, with the rest obtained from reference TRBV28 and TRBJ2-1, is as follows: DVKVTQSSRYLVKRTGEKVFLECVQDMDHENMFWYRQDPGLGLRLIYFSYDVKMKEKGDIPEGYSVSREKKERFSLILESASTNQTSMYLCASRRTGTGPYNEQFFGPGTRLTVL.

This chain uses TRBV9 with TRBJ1-6; no firm D call. With 5 bases removed from V and 0 bases from J, the gap between germline ends came to 15 bases. The germline V gene encodes CDR1 SGDLS and CDR2 YYNGEE. CDR3 length equals 17 residues. Written as DNA, the CDR3 is TGTGCCAGCAGTCCGGCCGGCAGGATCTCCTATAATTCACCCCTCCACTTT. It specifies CASSPAGRISYNSPLHF.

V and J are TRBV28 and TRBJ2-7, with a possible D match to TRBD2 (6 bases). V was trimmed by 6 bases and J by 3 bases, leaving 15 bases between them. Germline CDR1 and CDR2: MDHEN and SYDVKM. The CDR3 is made up of 14 amino acids. CDR3 nucleotide sequence: TGTGCCAGCAGCCTGACGGGGGAGATCTACGAGCAGTACTTC. Translated: CASSLTGEIYEQYF.

J is TRBJ2-3 and V is TRBV28, with TRBD2 identical over 7 bases. CDR3 size: 15 residues. Trimming removed 2 bases from V and 5 bases from J; junction bases left unmatched: 7. From germline, CDR1 is MDHEN and CDR2 SYDVKM. CDR3 sequence: CASSLQGGFGDTQYF. The CDR3, as DNA: TGTGCCAGCAGTTTACAGGGAGGGTTTGGAGATACGCAGTATTTT.

The rearrangement joins TRBV20-1 to TRBJ2-1; D is perhaps TRBD1 or TRBD2 (6 bases each). Germline lookup yields CDR1 DFQATT and CDR2 SNEGSKA (reference sequence). This CDR3 has 14 amino acids. Trimming removed 2 bases at V and 4 bases at J, with 12 bases between. The CDR3 DNA sequence: TGCAGTGCTAGACCGGGGGCCCAATACAATGAGCAGTTCTTC. Its protein product is CSARPGAQYNEQFF.

The V and J genes are TRBV14 and TRBJ2-7, with D maybe TRBD1 (5 bases). Trimming took 1 base from V and 3 from J, leaving 10 bases between them. Per germline, CDR1 SGHDN and CDR2 FVKESK. This CDR3 has 14 amino acids. The CDR3 sequence: CASSQAGQSYEQYF. CDR3 nucleotide sequence: TGTGCCAGCAGCCAAGCCGGACAAAGCTACGAGCAGTACTTC.

CDR3 nucleotide sequence: TGTGCCAGCCGAAGCGGGACTAGCCACCAAGAGACCCAGTACTTC. It translates to CASRSGTSHQETQYF. The J gene is TRBJ2-5, the V gene TRBV6-2 or TRBV6-3; 9 bases are shared with TRBD2. V lost 8 bases and J lost 0; bases outside the gene matches: 7. The CDR3 runs to 15 residues. Germline assignment: CDR1 MNHEY and CDR2 SVGEGT.

This clonotype has a handful of counts. The CDR3 coding sequence is TGCAGCGCACCCTCTGGGACGGACGGCGAAGGCTACACCTTC. As protein: CSAPSGTDGEGYTF. This chain uses TRBV29-1 with TRBJ1-2; D is possibly TRBD1 (5 bases). This CDR3 has 14 residues. CDR1 and CDR2 (germline): SQVTM, ANQGSEA. With 7 bases removed from V and 8 bases from J, the gap between germline ends came to 23 bases.

CDR3 DNA: TGTGCCAGCAGTTGGACGCCCTCCTACGAGCAGTACTTC. Its translation: CASSWTPSYEQYF. V is TRBV7-2 and J is TRBJ2-7; D call uncertain. With 6 bases removed from V and 0 bases from J, the gap between germline ends came to 9 bases. The CDR3 is 13 residues long. Germline loops: CDR1 SGHTA, CDR2 FQGNSA.